This TCR beta chain was found in a study of blood T cell repertoires in COVID-19. At the level of the study: COVID-19 samples from acute and convalescent phases originated in the United States, Italy and Spain. T cells, B-cell-depleted T cells, or PBMCs supplied cDNA or gDNA.

V was clipped by 8 bases and J by 0 bases, with 29 bases between them. Germline V gene data show CDR1 as WSHSY and CDR2 as SAAADI. The CDR3 has 20 amino acids. Original methodology: Researchers report that nucleated cell counts were estimated from reference gene primer amplification. Method: immunoSEQ multiplex PCR; TCRdb's copy keeps in-frame clones and lacks some. The DNA was the basis for D and trimming; V, J and clone size are from that table. The repertoire holds fewer than 300,000 clones, approximately 91% seen once, with around 2% in the top ten. The Seattle patients joined while their infection was active and were tracked longitudinally afterward.

The rearrangement uses TRBV10-2 and TRBJ1-5; D perhaps matches TRBD1 (5 bases). Sequenced: peripheral blood. This clonotype was sampled from a woman between 25 and 40 years old with COVID-19, enrolled during active disease. CDR3 DNA: TGCGCCAGCCCCCTAGTAAGGGGTGTGGGCCGGGTTTATAGCAATCAGCCCCAGCATTTT. Its protein product is CASPLVRGVGRVYSNQPQHF.